Listed here are 13 T cell receptor beta chains from one sample, sequenced in a study of cytomegalovirus exposure and HLA in healthy donors. Amplification used 60 Vbeta primers and 13 Jbeta primers. Profiled with immunoSEQ multiplex PCR; TCRdb holds only in-frame clones, not every one. The sample yields around 130,000 clones, roughly three quarters seen once. The sample taken for sequencing was PBMCs. The receptors were gathered from a woman between 55 and 75 years old in good health and CMV-seronegative.

In DNA form, the CDR3 reads TGTGCCAGCAGCGTAGAGGGGACTTCTAACTATGGCTACACCTTC. Translated: CASSVEGTSNYGYTF. This chain links TRBV9 with TRBJ1-2; D is perhaps TRBD1 (5 bases). From germline, CDR1 is SGDLS and CDR2 YYNGEE. V was pared by 0 bases and J by 0 bases, with 9 bases between. CDR3 length: 15 amino acids.

J is TRBJ2-7 and V is TRBV11-2; possibly TRBD1 for D (5 bases). V was clipped by 6 bases and J by 3 bases, with 15 bases between them. Germline CDR1 SGHAT, CDR2 FQNNGV. This CDR3 comprises 14 residues. The CDR3 is CASRHTRGGYEQYF. CDR3 coding DNA: TGTGCCAGCAGACACACAAGGGGTGGCTACGAGCAGTACTTC.

This chain joins TRBV7-3 and TRBJ2-1; a weak D match, TRBD2 (5 bases). Germline loops: CDR1 SGHTA, CDR2 FQGTGA. CDR3 length: 16 residues. V shed 4 bases and J shed 6 bases, with 19 bases lying between them. The CDR3 coding sequence is TGTGCCAGCAGCTCCCGGGGTCTAGCCAACTCCAATGAGCAGTTCTTC. This gives the protein CASSSRGLANSNEQFF.

Note on this clone: Other DNA sequences from this sample encode an identical CDR3 as well. The chain combines TRBV5-4 with TRBJ2-5, with a possible D match to TRBD2 (7 bases). CDR3 length equals 13 residues. V lost 1 base, J lost 7 bases, and 11 bases lay in between. Germline V lookup: CDR1 SGHNT, CDR2 YYREEE (reference sequence). CDR3 in DNA: TGTGCCAGCAGCTTGCCTAGGGGGGGGACCCAGTACTTC. Its protein is CASSLPRGGTQYF.

The chain uses TRBV7-6 and TRBJ1-2; D uncertain. The germline V gene encodes CDR1 SGHVS and CDR2 FNYEAQ. The CDR3 has 14 amino acids. V was cut by 3 bases and J by 4 bases, with 12 bases left in between. In nucleotides, the CDR3 is TGTGCCAGCAGCTTTGGCGGTCCGGGCTATGGCTACACCTTC. Translating gives CASSFGGPGYGYTF.

Of note for this clone: A read error may account for a junction end that differs from germline. This chain links TRBV7-7 with TRBJ2-1; D may be TRBD1 (6 bases). The CDR3 spans 14 residues. Germline CDR1 is SSHAT and CDR2 is FNYEAQ (reference sequence). CDR3 sequence: CASSSDPGDNEQFF. The CDR3, as DNA: TGTGCTAGCAGCTCAGATCCAGGGGACAATGAGCAGTTCTTC.

The chain combines TRBV30 with TRBJ2-5, with a weak D call TRBD1 (6 bases). Germline V CDR1 and CDR2: GTSNPN, SVGIG (reference sequence). Trimming took off 4 bases at V and 5 bases at J, with 8 bases between the two ends. This CDR3 is 11 amino acids long. The CDR3 DNA is TGTGCCTGGAAGGGGGAGGAGACCCAGTACTTC. This encodes CAWKGEETQYF. The whole variable domain, filled in from reference TRBV30 and TRBJ2-5, reads SQTIHQWPATLVQPVGSPLSLECTVEGTSNPNLYWYRQAAGRGLQLLFYSVGIGQISSEVPQNLSASRPQDRQFILSSKKLLLSDSGFYLCAWKGEETQYFGPGTRLLVL.

The chain recombines TRBV7-9 with TRBJ2-3, with 7 positions matching TRBD2. V was clipped by 5 bases and J by 3 bases; unmatched bases: 8. The CDR3 loop spans 15 amino acids. The germline gives CDR1 SEHNR, CDR2 FQNEAQ (reference sequence). The CDR3 loop is CASSPRDYRTDTQYF. DNA of the CDR3: TGTGCCAGCAGCCCTCGGGACTACAGAACAGATACGCAGTATTTT.

The J gene is TRBJ1-2, the V gene TRBV5-1; possible D gene TRBD1, 6 bases. Germline assignment: CDR1 SGHRS and CDR2 YFSETQ. V gave up 0 bases and J gave up 1 base, with 10 bases separating them. The CDR3 totals 15 residues. Written as DNA, the CDR3 is TGCGCCAGCAGCTTGGCGAAGGGGGTTAACTATGGCTACACCTTC. Residues: CASSLAKGVNYGYTF.

The rearrangement joins TRBV7-8 to TRBJ2-7, with TRBD1 matching 8 bases. Germline CDR1 reads SGHVS; CDR2 reads FQNEAQ. V dropped 2 bases and J dropped 0; count of bases not matched to a gene: 15. This CDR3 spans 19 amino acids. CDR3 sequence: CASSLRGAGGGGLSYEQYF. For the CDR3, the DNA is TGTGCCAGCAGCTTAAGGGGGGCAGGGGGCGGTGGGCTCTCCTACGAGCAGTACTTC.

The gene calls are TRBV2 and TRBJ1-5, with 7 bases lining up with TRBD1. The CDR3 is 13 residues long. Germline values: CDR1 SNHLY, CDR2 FYNNEI. The V and J ends lost 6 bases and 4 bases, in that order; junction bases with no gene match: 3. Here the CDR3 DNA reads TGTGCCAGCAGCCAGGGGGTAAATCAGCCCCAGCATTTT. It specifies CASSQGVNQPQHF. Together with reference TRBV2 and TRBJ1-5, the CDR3 gives the full variable domain: EPEVTQTPSHQVTQMGQEVILRCVPISNHLYFYWYRQILGQKVEFLVSFYNNEISEKSEIFDDQFSVERPDGSNFTLKIRSTKLEDSAMYFCASSQGVNQPQHFGDGTRLSIL.

V and J are TRBV28 and TRBJ2-5, with a tentative D call TRBD1 (5 bases). The DNA end is a closer match to TRBJ2-7, so the J assignment may be wrong. Germline V gene data show CDR1 as MDHEN and CDR2 as SYDVKM. The CDR3 spans 13 residues. This chain's CDR3 is CATVGAGYYEQYF. CDR3 in DNA: TGTGCCACCGTTGGGGCAGGGTACTACGAGCAGTACTTC.

This clone was picked up one time. This chain joins TRBV5-1 and TRBJ1-3, with D possibly being TRBD1 (5 bases). The CDR3 has 18 residues. Germline values: CDR1 SGHRS, CDR2 YFSETQ. The germline V and J ends were trimmed by 0 bases and 0 bases, with 16 bases remaining between them. The CDR3: CASSLASGNYDSGNTIYF. The CDR3 region has the DNA TGCGCCAGCAGCTTGGCCTCAGGGAACTACGACTCTGGAAACACCATATATTTT.